This T cell receptor beta chain comes out of a study of a mutant IDH1 vaccine in newly diagnosed glioma. With respect to this clone: The antigen is undetermined.

TCRdb's copy holds only in-frame clones and misses some; the assay was immunoSEQ multiplex PCR. Of around 29,000 clones listed, around 87% were seen once; the top ten hold roughly 3.5%. The CDR3 loop spans 14 amino acids. CDR1 is SGHTA and CDR2 is FQGNSA in the germline V gene. V shed 5 bases and J shed 8 bases, with 17 bases lying between them. Study-wide points: Of the patients, more than 80% had vaccine-induced immune responses.

The time point: week 5, during vaccination. Each vaccine dose was 300 ug of mutant IDH1 20-mer peptide, with topical imiquimod. The J gene is TRBJ2-3, the V gene TRBV7-2, with D unresolved. The sequencing here drew on peripheral blood mononuclear cells (PBMCs), taken from a glioma patient whose treatment included an IDH1 peptide vaccine. The clonotype comes from a woman aged 35 to 49 with glioma. Some clones in this sample may be carry-over from other donors' samples. CDR3 nucleotide sequence: TGTGCCAGCAGCAAAGGAGACCTCCGAGGTACGCAGTATTTT. Amino acids: CASSKGDLRGTQYF.